A single sample gave rise to the 2 T cell receptor beta chains below, sequenced in a study of T cells in Graves' hyperthyroidism and ophthalmopathy. There were TCR beta CDR3 regions amplified from RNA transcripts. The TCR CDR3 first-round RT-PCR relied on the HTBI primer set. TCRdb re-analysed the multiplex PCR reads in MiXCR, keeping a single row per CDR3 protein. The data contain roughly 720,000 distinct CDR3 sequences, approximately 15% of them seen just once; the ten biggest clones take up about 16%. Sequenced: blood. These receptors all come from a man aged 50-59 years with Graves' hyperthyroidism.

This clonotype has a count of ten or more. J is TRBJ1-1 and V is TRBV5-8, with a possible D match to TRBD1 (6 bases). The CDR3 is made up of 14 amino acids. Looked up from germline, CDR1 is SGHTS and CDR2 is YDEGEE. V gave up 8 bases and J gave up 6 bases, with 20 bases separating them. The CDR3 region is CARLRQVHSPEAFF. DNA of the CDR3: TGTGCCAGGTTAAGACAGGTTCACAGCCCTGAAGCTTTCTTT. Filled out from reference TRBV5-8 and TRBJ1-1, the complete variable domain reads EAGVTQSPTHLIKTRGQQATLRCSPISGHTSVYWYQQALGLGLQFLLWYDEGEERNRGNFPPRFSGRQFPNYSSELNVNALELEDSALYLCARLRQVHSPEAFFGQGTRLTVV.

A single count supports this clonotype. This chain uses TRBV18 with TRBJ2-3, with 11 bases identical to TRBD2. The CDR3 length is 19 residues. Germline V lookup: CDR1 KGHSH, CDR2 LQKENI. V shed 0 bases and J 2 bases; nucleotides not matched to a gene: 10. As DNA, the CDR3 is TGTGCCAGCTCACCACCGAAGGGACTAGCGGAGGGGCCCACAGATACGCAGTATTTT. The encoded protein is CASSPPKGLAEGPTDTQYF.